This TCR beta chain is drawn from a study of T cell changes during pregnancy in multiple sclerosis (dated by TCRdb to between 2017 and 2020). Turning to the overall study: In women with multiple sclerosis, the researchers looked at how the T cell repertoire shifted as pregnancy progressed.

The CDR3 goes from the cysteine to the phenylalanine over 19 residues. Here the CDR3 DNA is all that survives: 57 bases in frame from base 1. Germline trimming: 1 base from V, 1 base from J; junction bases outside gene matches: 10. The CDR1 and CDR2 encoded by the germline V gene are SGHRS and YFSETQ. In the case of this clone: It lacks a known antigen. Per-base quality was not reported, and no clone a single base away is much larger than it.

The method was the immunoSEQ multiplex PCR assay. TCRdb holds this immuneACCESS table with in-frame rearrangements only. Some clones are missing; in checked studies, unresolved V genes explain under half, and the rest has no known cause. Across this sample there are just over 40,000 clones, with about 89% seen only once. The ten largest clones represent 0.5% to 0.65% of the sample. The starting material was CD4+ T cells from peripheral blood mononuclear cells, obtained in the first trimester of pregnancy. The receptor comes from a female donor with multiple sclerosis, enrolled in a pregnancy study. The sequence is built from TRBV5-1 and TRBJ2-5, with TRBD2 identical over 13 junction bases. The base sequence is TGCGCCAGCAGCTTGCCGTCGACTAGCGGGGGGAATTCCCAAGAGACCCAGTACTTC. This is translated as CASSLPSTSGGNSQETQYF.